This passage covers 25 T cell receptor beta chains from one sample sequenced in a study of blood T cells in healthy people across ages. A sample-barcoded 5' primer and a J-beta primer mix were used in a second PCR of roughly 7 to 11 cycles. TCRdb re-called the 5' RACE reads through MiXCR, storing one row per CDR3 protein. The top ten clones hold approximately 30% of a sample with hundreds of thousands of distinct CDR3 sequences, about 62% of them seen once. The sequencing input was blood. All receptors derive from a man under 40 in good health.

The CDR3 is CSASYTLYEQYF. The CDR3 DNA follows: TGCAGTGCTAGTTACACACTCTACGAGCAGTACTTC. The chain has TRBV20-1 and TRBJ2-4; unclear D gene. With the DNA end fitting TRBJ2-7 better, the J assignment may be wrong. The CDR3 has 12 residues. CDR1 is DFQATT, CDR2 SNEGSKA, per germline (reference sequence).

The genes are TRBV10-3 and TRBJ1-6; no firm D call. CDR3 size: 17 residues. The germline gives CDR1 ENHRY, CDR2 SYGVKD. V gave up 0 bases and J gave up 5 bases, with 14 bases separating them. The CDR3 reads CAISESFFAVNNSPLHF. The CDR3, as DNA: TGTGCCATCAGTGAGTCGTTTTTCGCAGTTAATAATTCACCCCTCCACTTT.

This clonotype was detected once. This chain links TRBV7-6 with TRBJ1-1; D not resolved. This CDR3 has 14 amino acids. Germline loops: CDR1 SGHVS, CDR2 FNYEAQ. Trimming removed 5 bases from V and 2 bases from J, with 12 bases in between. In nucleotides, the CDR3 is TGTGCCAGCAGCCCCTCCGAGGGAAACACTGAAGCTTTCTTT. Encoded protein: CASSPSEGNTEAFF.

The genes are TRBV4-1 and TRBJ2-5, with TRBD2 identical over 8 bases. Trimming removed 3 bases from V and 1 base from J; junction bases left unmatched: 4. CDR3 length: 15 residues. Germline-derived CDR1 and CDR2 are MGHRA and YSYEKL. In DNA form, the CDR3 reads TGCGCCAGCAGCCAGCGGACTAGCCCCCAAGAGACCCAGTACTTC. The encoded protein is CASSQRTSPQETQYF.

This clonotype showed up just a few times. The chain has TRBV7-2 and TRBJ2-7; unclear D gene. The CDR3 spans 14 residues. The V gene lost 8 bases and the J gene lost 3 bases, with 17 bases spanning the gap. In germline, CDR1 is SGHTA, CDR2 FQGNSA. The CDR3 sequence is CASATSGRGYEQYF. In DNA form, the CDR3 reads TGTGCCAGCGCCACCTCGGGCAGAGGCTACGAGCAGTACTTC.

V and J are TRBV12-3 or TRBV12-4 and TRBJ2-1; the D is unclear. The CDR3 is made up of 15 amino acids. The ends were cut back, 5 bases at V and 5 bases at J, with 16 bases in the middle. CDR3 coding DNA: TGTGCCAGCAGTGAACGGGTAGCAGGCAACAATGAGCAGTTCTTC. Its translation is CASSERVAGNNEQFF.

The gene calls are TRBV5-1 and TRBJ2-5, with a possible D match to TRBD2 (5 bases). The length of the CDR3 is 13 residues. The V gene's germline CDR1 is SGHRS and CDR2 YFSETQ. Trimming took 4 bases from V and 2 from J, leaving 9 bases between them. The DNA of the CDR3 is TGCGCCAGCAGCATACTAGGGCAAGAGACCCAGTACTTC. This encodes CASSILGQETQYF. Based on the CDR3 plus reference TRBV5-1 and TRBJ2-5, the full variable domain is KAGVTQTPRYLIKTRGQQVTLSCSPISGHRSVSWYQQTPGQGLQFLFEYFSETQRNKGNFPGRFSGRQFSNSRSEMNVSTLELGDSALYLCASSILGQETQYFGPGTRLLVL.

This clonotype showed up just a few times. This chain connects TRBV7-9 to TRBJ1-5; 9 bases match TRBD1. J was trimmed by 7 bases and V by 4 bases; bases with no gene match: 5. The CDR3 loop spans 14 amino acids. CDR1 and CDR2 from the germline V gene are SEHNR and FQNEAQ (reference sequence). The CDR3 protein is CASSSTGGRQPQHF. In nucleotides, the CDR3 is TGTGCCAGCAGCTCAACAGGGGGCAGGCAGCCCCAGCATTTT.

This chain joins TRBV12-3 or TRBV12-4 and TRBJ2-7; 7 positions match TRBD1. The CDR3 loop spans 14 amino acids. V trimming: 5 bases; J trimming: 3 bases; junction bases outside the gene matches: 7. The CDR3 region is CASSPLGQDYEQYF. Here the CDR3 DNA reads TGTGCCAGCAGTCCGCTTGGACAGGACTACGAGCAGTACTTC.

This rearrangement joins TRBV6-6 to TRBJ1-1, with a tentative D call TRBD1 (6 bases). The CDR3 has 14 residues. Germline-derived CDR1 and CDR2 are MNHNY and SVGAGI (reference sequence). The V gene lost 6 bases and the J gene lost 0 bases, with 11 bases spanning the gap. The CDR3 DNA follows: TGTGCCAGCAGGCCCGGACAGCTGAACACTGAAGCTTTCTTT. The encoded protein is CASRPGQLNTEAFF.

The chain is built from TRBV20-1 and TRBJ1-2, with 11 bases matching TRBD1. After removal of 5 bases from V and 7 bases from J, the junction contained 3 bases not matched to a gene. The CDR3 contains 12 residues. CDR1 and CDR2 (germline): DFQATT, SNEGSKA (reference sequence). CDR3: CSASDRGPGYTF. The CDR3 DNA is TGCAGTGCTTCGGACAGGGGGCCTGGCTACACCTTC.

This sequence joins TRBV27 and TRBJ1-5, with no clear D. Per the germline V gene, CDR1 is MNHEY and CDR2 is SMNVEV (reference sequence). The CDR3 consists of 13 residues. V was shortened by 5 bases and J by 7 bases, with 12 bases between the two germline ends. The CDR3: CASSERVRQPQHF. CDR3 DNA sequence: TGTGCCAGCAGTGAGAGAGTGCGGCAGCCCCAGCATTTT.

CDR3 nucleotide sequence: TGTGCCAGCAGAGACGACAGCCACAATGAGCAGTTCTTC. This translates into CASRDDSHNEQFF. The genes are TRBV12-3 or TRBV12-4 and TRBJ2-1, with a weak D call TRBD1 (5 bases). CDR3 length: 13 amino acids. V lost 6 bases and J lost 5, with 11 bases in between.

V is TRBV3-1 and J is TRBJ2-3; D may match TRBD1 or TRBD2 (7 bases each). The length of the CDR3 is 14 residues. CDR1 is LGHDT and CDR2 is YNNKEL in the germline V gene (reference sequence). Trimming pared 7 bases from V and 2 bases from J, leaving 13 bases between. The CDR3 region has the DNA TGTGCCAGCACCGACAGGGACTACACAGATACGCAGTATTTT. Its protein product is CASTDRDYTDTQYF.

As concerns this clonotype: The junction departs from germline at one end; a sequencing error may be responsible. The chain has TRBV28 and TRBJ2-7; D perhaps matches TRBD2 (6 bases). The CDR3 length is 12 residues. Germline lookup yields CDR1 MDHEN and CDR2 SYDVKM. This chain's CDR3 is CASSPQRGKQYF. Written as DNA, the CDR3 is TGCGCCAGCAGTCCTCAACGGGGGAAGCAGTACTTC.

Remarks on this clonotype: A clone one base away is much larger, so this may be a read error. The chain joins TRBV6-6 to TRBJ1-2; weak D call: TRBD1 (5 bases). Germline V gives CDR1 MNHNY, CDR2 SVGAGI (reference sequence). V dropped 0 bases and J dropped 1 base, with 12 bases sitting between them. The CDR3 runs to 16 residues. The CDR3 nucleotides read TGTGCCAGCAGTTACTCGTTGTCAGGGAGTAACTATGGCTACACCTTC. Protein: CASSYSLSGSNYGYTF.

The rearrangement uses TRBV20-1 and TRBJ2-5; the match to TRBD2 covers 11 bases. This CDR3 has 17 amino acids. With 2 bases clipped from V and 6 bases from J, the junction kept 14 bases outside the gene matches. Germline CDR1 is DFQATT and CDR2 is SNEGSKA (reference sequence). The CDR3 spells CSARTYTRLAGGKTQYF. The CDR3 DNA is TGCAGTGCTAGAACCTATACGCGGCTAGCGGGGGGCAAGACCCAGTACTTC.

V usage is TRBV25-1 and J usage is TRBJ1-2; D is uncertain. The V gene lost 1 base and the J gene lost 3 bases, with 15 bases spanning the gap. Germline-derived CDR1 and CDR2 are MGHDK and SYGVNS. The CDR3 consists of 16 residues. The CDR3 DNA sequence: TGTGCCAGCAGTGAATTGGGTAGGGCGGACGACTATGGCTACACCTTC. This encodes CASSELGRADDYGYTF.

CDR3 protein: CASSQGRTSGWGQYF. DNA for the CDR3: TGCGCCAGCAGCCAAGGGAGGACTAGCGGCTGGGGGCAGTACTTC. The gene calls are TRBV4-3 and TRBJ2-7; the match to TRBD2 covers 10 bases. Germline CDR1 reads LGHNA; CDR2 reads YSLEER. The CDR3 is 15 amino acids. With 1 base clipped from V and 9 bases from J, the junction kept 9 bases outside the gene matches.

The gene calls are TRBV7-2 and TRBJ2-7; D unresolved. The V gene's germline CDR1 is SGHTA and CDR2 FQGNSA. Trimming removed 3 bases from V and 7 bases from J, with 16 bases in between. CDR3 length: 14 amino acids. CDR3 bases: TGTGCCAGCAGCTTCCCGGAAACAAGGTGGGAGCAGTACTTC. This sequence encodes CASSFPETRWEQYF.

CDR3 coding DNA: TGTGCCAGCAGCCGAGGACCAGATACGCAGTATTTT. Protein product: CASSRGPDTQYF. The chain uses TRBV6-5 and TRBJ2-3; the D is unclear. Deletions cut 6 bases from V and 4 bases from J, with 8 bases between. This CDR3 comprises 12 residues. Germline-derived CDR1 and CDR2 are MNHEY and SVGAGI.

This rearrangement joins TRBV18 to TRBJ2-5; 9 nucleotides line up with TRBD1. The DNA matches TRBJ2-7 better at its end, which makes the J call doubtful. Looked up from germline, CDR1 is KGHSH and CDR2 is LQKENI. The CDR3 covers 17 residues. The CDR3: CASSPPDTGGGNYEQYF. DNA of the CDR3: TGTGCCAGCTCACCACCGGATACAGGGGGCGGGAACTACGAGCAGTACTTC.

CDR3 loop: CASSPGQGTEQYF. In DNA form, the CDR3 reads TGTGCCAGCAGCCCCGGACAGGGAACCGAGCAGTACTTC. The V gene is TRBV12-3 or TRBV12-4, the J gene TRBJ2-5; 8 positions agree with TRBD1. The J call is uncertain, as TRBJ2-7 better fits the DNA end. The CDR3 runs 13 residues.

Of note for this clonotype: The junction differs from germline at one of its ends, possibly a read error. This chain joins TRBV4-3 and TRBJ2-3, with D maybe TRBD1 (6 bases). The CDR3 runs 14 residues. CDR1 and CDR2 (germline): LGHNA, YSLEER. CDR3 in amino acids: CASSQGGTTDTQYF. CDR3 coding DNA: TGCGCCAGCAGTCAAGGGGGAACCACAGATACGCAGTATTTT.

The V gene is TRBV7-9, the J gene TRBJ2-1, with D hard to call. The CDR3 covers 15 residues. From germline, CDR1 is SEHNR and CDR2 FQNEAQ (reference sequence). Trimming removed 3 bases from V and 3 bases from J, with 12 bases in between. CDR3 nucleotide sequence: TGTGCCAGCAGCTTCGAACTCACCCTCTACAATGAGCAGTTCTTC. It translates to CASSFELTLYNEQFF.